These T cell receptor beta chains were read from a single sample in a study of beta chain features in type 1 diabetes. This table comes from immunoSEQ multiplex PCR, and its TCRdb copy is limited to in-frame clones, with some not included. Here the sample spans about 360,000 clones, 10% to 15% being singletons. The specimen was naive CD4+ T cells from blood. Receptors were obtained from a man between 18 and 35 years old in good health. The CDR3 runs from the conserved cysteine through the conserved F or W. The D gene is left open where the match is weak. Clone size is shown for a subset of rows, as once, few, many or a class of expanded clone.

>few|.|TRBV2|TRBJ2-2
CASISRQGGGGELFF
TGTGCCAGCATAAGTCGACAGGGAGGAGGCGGGGAGCTGTTTTTT
>few|.|TRBV27|TRBJ2-3
CASSPYNTDTQYF
TGTGCCAGCAGTCCATACAACACAGATACGCAGTATTTT
>few|.|TRBV15|TRBJ2-5
CATSRKGHSGETQYF
TGTGCCACCAGCAGAAAAGGACATTCCGGGGAGACCCAGTACTTC
>few|.|TRBV29-1|TRBJ1-4
CSVTRLSTNEKLFF
TGCAGCGTGACACGATTGTCAACTAATGAAAAACTGTTTTTT
>few|TRBD1|TRBV7-2|TRBJ1-2
CASSLRTGGSYGYTF
TGTGCCAGCAGCTTACGGACAGGGGGGAGCTATGGCTACACCTTC
>.|.|TRBV28|TRBJ2-3
CASSLPKQADTQYF
TGTGCCAGCAGTTTGCCTAAGCAGGCAGATACGCAGTATTTT
>few|TRBD1|TRBV14|TRBJ2-3
CASSPGTATDTQYF
TGTGCCAGCAGCCCCGGGACAGCCACAGATACGCAGTATTTT
>few|TRBD2|TRBV7-2|TRBJ2-2
CASSPRLAGVNTGELFF
TGTGCCAGCAGCCCAAGACTAGCGGGGGTGAACACCGGGGAGCTGTTTTTT
>.|.|TRBV5-4|TRBJ2-7
CASSLEVGVGEQYF
TGTGCCAGCAGCTTGGAGGTAGGGGTCGGCGAGCAGTACTTC
>.|TRBD1|TRBV7-2|TRBJ2-7
CASSRQKDRAYEQYF
TGTGCCAGCAGCCGGCAAAAGGACAGGGCCTACGAGCAGTACTTC
>.|TRBD2|TRBV19|TRBJ2-3
CASSLTSASRDTQYF
TGTGCCAGTAGTTTGACTAGCGCCTCGAGGGATACGCAGTATTTT
>few|TRBD1|TRBV28|TRBJ1-2
CASRSGQGEGYTF
TGTGCCAGCAGGTCGGGACAGGGCGAAGGCTACACCTTC
>.|.|TRBV10-3|TRBJ1-1
CAIRGGNTEAFF
TGTGCCATCAGGGGGGGGAACACTGAAGCTTTCTTT
>few|.|TRBV28|TRBJ2-6
CASRGHNSGANVLTF
TGTGCCAGCAGGGGACACAACTCTGGGGCCAACGTCCTGACTTTC
>few|.|TRBV9|TRBJ2-7
CASSVASGTQYEQYF
TGTGCCAGCAGCGTAGCCTCCGGGACACAGTACGAGCAGTACTTC
>few|.|TRBV30|TRBJ1-1
CAWSVLVLAPEAFF
TGTGCCTGGAGTGTTTTAGTATTAGCGCCTGAAGCTTTCTTT
>few|.|TRBV29-1|TRBJ2-3
CPRRSTDTQYF
TGCCCGAGGCGGTCCACAGATACGCAGTATTTT
>few|TRBD2|TRBV7-2|TRBJ2-3
CASSRSGRDTDTQYF
TGTGCCAGCAGCCGTAGCGGGAGGGACACAGATACGCAGTATTTT
>few|TRBD1|TRBV5-1|TRBJ2-2
CASSLRTGGNTGELFF
TGCGCCAGCAGCTTGAGAACAGGGGGGAACACCGGGGAGCTGTTTTTT
>.|.|TRBV5-1|TRBJ2-7
CASSFTSTVSTYEQYF
TGCGCCAGCAGCTTTACCTCTACGGTATCAACCTACGAGCAGTACTTC
>.|.|TRBV11-2|TRBJ2-5
CASRQQETQYF
TGTGCCAGCAGACAACAAGAGACCCAGTACTTC
>few|TRBD1|TRBV28|TRBJ1-2
CASTPGQVTSGYTF
TGTGCCAGCACCCCGGGACAGGTGACGAGTGGCTACACCTTC
>.|.|TRBV5-8|TRBJ2-7
CASSLVHSYEQYF
TGTGCCAGCAGCTTGGTACATTCCTACGAGCAGTACTTC
>few|TRBD1|TRBV29-1|TRBJ2-3
CSVAGQGSAQDTQYF
TGCAGCGTCGCCGGACAGGGTTCGGCACAAGATACGCAGTATTTT
>once|.|TRBV15|TRBJ2-5
CATSRETQGLETQYF
TGTGCCACCAGCAGAGAGACGCAGGGTTTAGAGACCCAGTACTTC
>.|.|TRBV4-2|TRBJ2-1
CASSQDLGRSSYNEQFF
TGTGCCAGCAGCCAAGATCTAGGGAGGTCCTCCTACAATGAGCAGTTCTTC
>.|.|TRBV30|TRBJ2-3
CAWSPRLSTDTQYF
TGTGCCTGGAGCCCCAGGTTAAGCACAGATACGCAGTATTTT